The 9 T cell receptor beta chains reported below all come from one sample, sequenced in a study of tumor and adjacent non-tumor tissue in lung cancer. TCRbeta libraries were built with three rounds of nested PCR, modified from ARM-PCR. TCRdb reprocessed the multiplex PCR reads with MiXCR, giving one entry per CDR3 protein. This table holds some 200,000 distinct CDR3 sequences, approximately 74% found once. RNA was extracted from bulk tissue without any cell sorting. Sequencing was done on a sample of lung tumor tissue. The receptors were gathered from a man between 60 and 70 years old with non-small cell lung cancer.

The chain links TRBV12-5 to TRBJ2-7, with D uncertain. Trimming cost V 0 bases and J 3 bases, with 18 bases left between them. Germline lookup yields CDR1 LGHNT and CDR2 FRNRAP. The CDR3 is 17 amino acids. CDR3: CASGLVIRADSVYEQYF. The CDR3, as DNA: TGTGCTAGTGGTTTGGTAATCCGGGCCGACTCTGTCTACGAGCAGTACTTC. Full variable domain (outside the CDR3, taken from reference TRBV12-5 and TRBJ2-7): DARVTQTPRHKVTEMGQEVTMRCQPILGHNTVFWYRQTMMQGLELLAYFRNRAPLDDSGMPKDRFSAEMPDATLATLKIQPSEPRDSAVYFCASGLVIRADSVYEQYFGPGTRLTVT.

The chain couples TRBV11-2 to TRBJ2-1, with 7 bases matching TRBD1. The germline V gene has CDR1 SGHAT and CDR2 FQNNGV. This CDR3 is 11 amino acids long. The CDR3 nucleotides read TGTACCAACATCCGGGACAGAGCCCTGTTCTTC. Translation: CTNIRDRALFF.

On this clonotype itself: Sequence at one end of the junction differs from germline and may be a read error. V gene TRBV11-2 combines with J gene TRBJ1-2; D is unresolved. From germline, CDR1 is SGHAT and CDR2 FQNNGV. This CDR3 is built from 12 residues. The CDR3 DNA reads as TGTGCCAGCAGCTTATTACGGCGATTATTCGCCTTC. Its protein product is CASSLLRRLFAF. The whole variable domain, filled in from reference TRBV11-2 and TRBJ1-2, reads EAGVAQSPRYKIIEKRQSVAFWCNPISGHATLYWYQQILGQGPKLLIQFQNNGVVDDSQLPKDRFSAERLKGVDSTLKIQPAKLEDSAVYLCASSLLRRLFAFGSGTRLTVV.

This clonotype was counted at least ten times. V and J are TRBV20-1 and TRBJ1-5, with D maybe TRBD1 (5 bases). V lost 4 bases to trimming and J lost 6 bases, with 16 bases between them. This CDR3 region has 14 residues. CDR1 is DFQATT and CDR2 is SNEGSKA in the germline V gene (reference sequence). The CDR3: CSATTEGPGQPQHF. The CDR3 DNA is TGCAGTGCTACAACCGAGGGGCCCGGTCAGCCCCAGCATTTT.

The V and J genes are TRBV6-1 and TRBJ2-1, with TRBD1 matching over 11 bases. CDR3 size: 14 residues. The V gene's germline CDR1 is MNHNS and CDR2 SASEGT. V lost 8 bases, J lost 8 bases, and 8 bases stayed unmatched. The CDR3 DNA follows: TGTGCCAGCTGCCAGGACAGGGGGCTCTATGAGCAGTTCTTC. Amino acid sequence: CASCQDRGLYEQFF.

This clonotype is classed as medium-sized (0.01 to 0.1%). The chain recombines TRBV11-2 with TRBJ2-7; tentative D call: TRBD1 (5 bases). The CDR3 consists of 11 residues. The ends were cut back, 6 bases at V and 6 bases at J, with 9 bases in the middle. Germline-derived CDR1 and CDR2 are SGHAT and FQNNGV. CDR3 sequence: CASRKGVEQYF. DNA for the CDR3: TGTGCCAGCAGGAAAGGGGTCGAGCAGTACTTC. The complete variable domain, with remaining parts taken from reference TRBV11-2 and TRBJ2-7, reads EAGVAQSPRYKIIEKRQSVAFWCNPISGHATLYWYQQILGQGPKLLIQFQNNGVVDDSQLPKDRFSAERLKGVDSTLKIQPAKLEDSAVYLCASRKGVEQYFGPGTRLTVT.

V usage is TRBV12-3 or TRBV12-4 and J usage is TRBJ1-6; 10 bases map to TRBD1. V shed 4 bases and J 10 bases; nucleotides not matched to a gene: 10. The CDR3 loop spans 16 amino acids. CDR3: CASSSLNPGQGSPLHF. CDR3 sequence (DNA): TGTGCCAGCAGTTCTTTAAACCCGGGACAGGGGTCACCCCTCCACTTT.

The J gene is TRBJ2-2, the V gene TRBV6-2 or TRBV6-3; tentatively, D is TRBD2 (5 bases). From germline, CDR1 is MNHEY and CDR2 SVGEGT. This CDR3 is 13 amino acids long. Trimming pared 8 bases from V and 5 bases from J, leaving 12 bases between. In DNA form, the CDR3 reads TGTGCCAGCGGAACGGGAATTACCGGGGAGCTGTTTTTT. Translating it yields CASGTGITGELFF.

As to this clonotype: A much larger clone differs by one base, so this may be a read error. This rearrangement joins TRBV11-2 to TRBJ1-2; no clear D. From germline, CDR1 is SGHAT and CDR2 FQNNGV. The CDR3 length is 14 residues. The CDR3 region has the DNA TGTGCCAGCAGCTTAATGAACACTAACTATAGCTACACCTTC. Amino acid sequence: CASSLMNTNYSYTF.